The clone carrying this T cell receptor (beta chain) has a count of ten or more. This entry comes from a study of T-cell memory formation after mild COVID-19. TCRdb re-called the 5' RACE reads through MiXCR, storing one row per CDR3 protein. This sample has more than 250,000 distinct CDR3 sequences, with under 20% found just once. The TCR was taken from a man younger than 35 who had mild COVID-19 (a few samples of this study predate the infection). Cell type and time point are not known. Input material: PBMCs or a T cell subset sorted from them (not recorded which).

CDR3 sequence: CASSLPPWGGRRETQYF. The CDR3 DNA follows: TGTGCCAGCAGTCTCCCTCCTTGGGGGGGGCGACGAGAGACCCAGTACTTC. V and J are TRBV6-5 and TRBJ2-5; tentatively, D is TRBD2 (7 bases). V lost 5 bases and J lost 4, with 23 bases in between. This CDR3 region has 17 residues. Germline-derived CDR1 and CDR2 are MNHEY and SVGAGI.